One and the same sample provided the 2 T cell receptor beta chains below, sequenced in a study of blood T cells in healthy people across ages. The second PCR ran roughly 6 to 11 cycles with a sample-barcoded 5' primer and J-beta primers. A single record per CDR3 protein comes from TCRdb applying MiXCR to the 5' RACE reads. The sample lists under 1 million distinct CDR3 sequences; under 45% were seen once. Sequenced: blood. These receptors were obtained from a man in his fifties or sixties in good health.

This clonotype was found many times. This chain links TRBV7-2 with TRBJ2-2, with D possibly being TRBD1 (5 bases). Germline CDR1 reads SGHTA; CDR2 reads FQGNSA. The CDR3 is made up of 18 amino acids. With 0 bases removed from V and 0 bases from J, the gap between germline ends came to 14 bases. The CDR3 sequence is CASSLAPPQQANTGELFF. For the CDR3, the DNA is TGTGCCAGCAGCTTAGCTCCCCCCCAACAGGCGAACACCGGGGAGCTGTTTTTT.

J is TRBJ1-5 and V is TRBV20-1; 10 bases are shared with TRBD1. CDR1 and CDR2 from the germline V gene are DFQATT and SNEGSKA (reference sequence). The ends lost 3 bases at V and 6 bases at J; junction bases unmatched: 5. The CDR3 is made up of 14 amino acids. CDR3 DNA: TGCAGTGCTAGTAGCCGGACAGGGGGTCAGCCCCAGCATTTT. Protein: CSASSRTGGQPQHF.